The 22 T cell receptor beta chains in this list originate from one sample, sequenced in a study of blood T cell repertoires in COVID-19. The method was immunoSEQ multiplex PCR; TCRdb's version includes in-frame clones alone and lacks a portion of them. The sample records roughly 130,000 clones, about 87% being singletons. The sequencing sample was made of peripheral blood. The receptors were sampled from a man aged 60-69 years with active or convalescent COVID-19.

The chain links TRBV5-1 to TRBJ2-5, with a possible D match to TRBD1 (5 bases). Germline V gene data show CDR1 as SGHRS and CDR2 as YFSETQ. The CDR3 consists of 15 residues. V lost 4 bases and J lost 0, with 13 bases in between. CDR3 nucleotides: TGCGCCAGCAGCATGGACACCACGTACCAAGAGACCCAGTACTTC. Its protein product is CASSMDTTYQETQYF.

In this sample, this clone turned up once. The genes are TRBV7-9 and TRBJ2-1, with 10 bases that match TRBD2. Per germline, CDR1 SEHNR and CDR2 FQNEAQ (reference sequence). The CDR3 covers 16 residues. The trim removed 3 bases at V and 6 bases at J, leaving 8 bases unmatched. CDR3 sequence reads: CASSFARSSGSNEQFF. For the CDR3, the DNA is TGTGCCAGCAGCTTCGCCCGCTCTAGCGGGAGCAATGAGCAGTTCTTC.

The rearrangement joins TRBV4-1 to TRBJ2-1; 14 bases line up with TRBD2. The V and J ends lost 3 bases and 1 base, in that order; junction bases with no gene match: 14. This CDR3 has 21 amino acids. Germline lookup yields CDR1 MGHRA and CDR2 YSYEKL. The CDR3 coding sequence is TGCGCCAGCAGCCATCTCAGGGGGACTAGCGGGAGTTTTTCATCCTACAATGAGCAGTTCTTC. Translation gives CASSHLRGTSGSFSSYNEQFF.

The rearrangement links TRBV11-2 to TRBJ2-3; D unclear. Per germline, CDR1 SGHAT and CDR2 FQNNGV. CDR3 length: 12 residues. Deletions cut 5 bases from V and 6 bases from J, with 9 bases between. This CDR3 reads CASSPYEDTQYF. The CDR3 bases are TGTGCCAGCAGCCCGTATGAGGATACGCAGTATTTT.

A single count supports this clone. The chain recombines TRBV29-1 with TRBJ2-2; 10 bases align to TRBD1. The CDR3 sequence is 16 residues long. With V trimmed by 6 bases and J by 3 bases, 10 bases remained unmatched. Germline V CDR1 and CDR2: SQVTM, ANQGSEA. CDR3 in DNA: TGCAGCGTCGCTCGGGCCGGGACAGGGGACACCGGGGAGCTGTTTTTT. Translated: CSVARAGTGDTGELFF.

The chain combines TRBV12-3 or TRBV12-4 with TRBJ2-3; D not certain. Trimming pared 6 bases from V and 5 bases from J, leaving 9 bases between. CDR3 size: 12 residues. The CDR3 bases are TGTGCCAGCAGGAGGCAGCAAGATACGCAGTATTTT. Its protein is CASRRQQDTQYF.

This clone was picked up one time. The chain is built from TRBV6-5 and TRBJ2-1; D unresolved. V gave up 6 bases and J gave up 2 bases, with 8 bases separating them. The CDR3 length is 13 residues. Per the germline V gene, CDR1 is MNHEY and CDR2 is SVGAGI. The CDR3 sequence is CASRPSTYNEQFF. The CDR3 nucleotides read TGTGCCAGCAGACCCTCTACCTACAATGAGCAGTTCTTC.

This clone was found a few times. This rearrangement joins TRBV6-2 or TRBV6-3 to TRBJ2-7, with 8 nucleotides matching TRBD1. The CDR3 loop spans 16 amino acids. Germline CDR1 is MNHEY and CDR2 is SVGEGT. V lost 2 bases to trimming and J lost 4 bases; unmatched junction nucleotides: 10. The CDR3 region is CASSYPTDRVQYEQYF. CDR3 nucleotides: TGTGCCAGCAGTTACCCGACGGACAGGGTTCAATACGAGCAGTACTTC.

The gene calls are TRBV2 and TRBJ2-1; 8 bases match TRBD2. CDR1 is SNHLY, CDR2 FYNNEI, per germline. After removal of 2 bases from V and 2 bases from J, the junction contained 5 bases not matched to a gene. The CDR3 covers 16 residues. CDR3 coding DNA: TGTGCCAGCAGTGAATCTCTAGCGGGTGCCTACAATGAGCAGTTCTTC. Translated, it gives CASSESLAGAYNEQFF.

The chain has TRBV12-2 and TRBJ1-6. TRBV12-2 is reported as a pseudogene. CDR3 size: 14 residues. This chain's CDR3 is CASRLAPGNSPLHF. In DNA, the CDR3 is TGTGCAAGTCGCTTAGCCCCGGGGAATTCACCCCTCCACTTT.

The chain joins TRBV18 to TRBJ1-1; unclear D gene. The CDR3 extends over 15 amino acids. Trimming cost V 0 bases and J 5 bases, with 13 bases left between them. CDR1 is KGHSH and CDR2 is LQKENI in the germline V gene. This CDR3 reads CASSPPAGGKTEAFF. The CDR3 DNA reads TGTGCCAGCTCACCACCGGCGGGAGGGAAAACTGAAGCTTTCTTT.

The rearrangement links TRBV3-1 (or the pseudogene TRBV3-2) to TRBJ2-3; 7 nucleotides match TRBD2. The CDR3 runs to 14 residues. The germline gives CDR1 LGHDT, CDR2 YNNKEL (reference sequence). Trimming removed 5 bases from V and 4 bases from J; junction bases left unmatched: 6. Here the CDR3 DNA reads TGTGCCAGCAGCAAAAGGGCGGGGGCAGATACGCAGTATTTT. Amino acids: CASSKRAGADTQYF.

The chain uses TRBV5-1 and TRBJ1-2; no definite D call. The CDR3 extends over 15 amino acids. Trimming removed 7 bases from V and 8 bases from J, with 24 bases in between. The V gene's germline CDR1 is SGHRS and CDR2 YFSETQ. DNA for the CDR3: TGCGCCAGCGACCTTAGCGGACGGAACCCCTGGGGCTACACCTTC. Amino acids: CASDLSGRNPWGYTF.

This clone was found once. The chain recombines TRBV10-1 with TRBJ2-1, with D hard to call. Germline V gene data show CDR1 as WNHNN and CDR2 as SYGVQD (reference sequence). The CDR3 consists of 13 residues. V was shortened by 0 bases and J by 9 bases, with 9 bases between the two germline ends. As DNA, the CDR3 is TGCGCCAGCAGTGAGTCCAGGTTGGCTGAGCAGTTCTTC. Its translation: CASSESRLAEQFF.

This clone appeared once. The V call is TRBV16, the J call TRBJ2-2, with 9 bases identical to TRBD2. With V trimmed by 0 bases and J by 2 bases, 4 bases remained unmatched. Germline CDR1 KGHSY, CDR2 FQNENV. The CDR3 loop spans 17 amino acids. CDR3 amino acids: CASSQSVTSGNTGELFF. CDR3 sequence (DNA): TGTGCCAGCAGCCAATCTGTGACTAGCGGTAACACCGGGGAGCTGTTTTTT.

This rearrangement joins TRBV28 to TRBJ1-2; 7 bases line up with TRBD1. Germline V gene data show CDR1 as MDHEN and CDR2 as SYDVKM. The CDR3 has 15 residues. V lost 1 base and J lost 2; bases outside the gene matches: 4. This CDR3 is CASSLSAGGNYGYTF. The CDR3 DNA is TGTGCCAGCAGTTTATCGGCAGGGGGAAACTATGGCTACACCTTC.

The chain couples TRBV5-1 to TRBJ2-5; 8 bases fit TRBD1. This CDR3 is built from 15 residues. Germline lookup yields CDR1 SGHRS and CDR2 YFSETQ. The V and J ends lost 3 bases and 10 bases, in that order; junction bases with no gene match: 14. Written as DNA, the CDR3 is TGCGCCAGCAGCTCGCAGGGGGCCGGAATAGGGGACCAGTACTTC. This sequence encodes CASSSQGAGIGDQYF.

The V and J genes are TRBV2 and TRBJ2-2; 12 bases agree with TRBD2. The germline V gene encodes CDR1 SNHLY and CDR2 FYNNEI. The ends lost 6 bases at V and 4 bases at J; junction bases unmatched: 3. The CDR3 totals 15 residues. The CDR3 spells CASRRTSGTTGELFF. CDR3 nucleotides: TGTGCCAGCAGAAGGACTAGCGGGACCACCGGGGAGCTGTTTTTT. Looking up the rest from reference TRBV2 and TRBJ2-2 gives the full variable domain: EPEVTQTPSHQVTQMGQEVILRCVPISNHLYFYWYRQILGQKVEFLVSFYNNEISEKSEIFDDQFSVERPDGSNFTLKIRSTKLEDSAMYFCASRRTSGTTGELFFGEGSRLTVL.

This chain joins TRBV6-5 and TRBJ1-6; D perhaps matches TRBD1 (6 bases). CDR1 and CDR2 from the germline V gene are MNHEY and SVGAGI. V shed 2 bases and J shed 7 bases, with 15 bases lying between them. CDR3 size: 16 residues. The chain's CDR3 is CASSYISGTRNSPLHF. The CDR3 nucleotides read TGTGCCAGCAGTTACATTTCAGGGACAAGGAATTCACCCCTCCACTTT.

The J gene is TRBJ2-1, the V gene TRBV19; D remains ambiguous. The V gene lost 10 bases and the J gene lost 0 bases, with 10 bases spanning the gap. The CDR3 has 13 amino acids. Germline V gene lookup returns CDR1 LNHDA and CDR2 SQIVND (reference sequence). CDR3 loop: CANLYSSYNEQFF. The CDR3 nucleotides read TGTGCCAACCTTTACAGCTCCTACAATGAGCAGTTCTTC. Drawing the rest from reference TRBV19 and TRBJ2-1, the complete variable domain is DGGITQSPKYLFRKEGQNVTLSCEQNLNHDAMYWYRQDPGQGLRLIYYSQIVNDFQKGDIAEGYSVSREKKESFPLTVTSAQKNPTAFYLCANLYSSYNEQFFGPGTRLTVL.

The chain has TRBV11-3 and TRBJ1-2, with D possibly TRBD1 on 5 matching bases. This CDR3 region has 14 residues. Trimming took off 5 bases at V and 4 bases at J, with 14 bases between the two ends. The germline gives CDR1 SGHNT, CDR2 YENEEA. The CDR3, as DNA: TGTGCCAGCAGCCCTGGAGGGGCCTCCTATGGCTACACCTTC. Protein sequence: CASSPGGASYGYTF.

This rearrangement joins TRBV11-2 to TRBJ2-1; TRBD2 agrees at 8 bases. CDR1 is SGHAT and CDR2 is FQNNGV in the germline V gene. J lost 5 bases, V lost 5 bases, and 8 bases had no gene match. The CDR3 contains 15 residues. The DNA for the CDR3 is TGTGCCAGCAGCCAGACCGGGACTAGTAACAATGAGCAGTTCTTC. Translating it yields CASSQTGTSNNEQFF.